Shown below are 18 T cell receptor beta chains from a single sample sequenced in a study of CD8+CD57+ T cells in acquired aplastic anemia. Flow cytometry had shown expanded CD8+CD57+ cells in the patients chosen for sequencing. The TCR beta profiling, which covered VDJ combination and CDR3 sequence, was carried out using genomic DNA as the template. TCRdb redid the calling of the reads with MiXCR, one entry per CDR3 protein. The data contain 160,000 or so distinct CDR3 sequences, about 45% of them seen just once; the ten biggest clones take up about 1%. Sequences were obtained from sorted CD4+, CD8+, or CD8+CD57+ T cells (not recorded which) from PBMCs. All receptors derive from a human donor with aplastic anemia.

V gene TRBV15 combines with J gene TRBJ2-7; D perhaps matches TRBD1 (6 bases). Germline loops: CDR1 LNHNV, CDR2 YYDKDF (reference sequence). Between the trimmed V and J ends, which lost 5 bases and 4 bases, there was a span of 15 bases. The CDR3 has 14 amino acids. CDR3 in DNA: TGTGCCACCAGCGCCCGGACAGACGGGTACGAGCAGTACTTC. This gives the protein CATSARTDGYEQYF.

As regards this clonotype: A much larger clone sits a single nucleotide away, making a read error possible. J is TRBJ1-1 and V is TRBV12-3 or TRBV12-4; no clear D gene. V was pared by 4 bases and J by 11 bases, with 23 bases between. This CDR3 contains 15 residues. CDR3 nucleotides: TGTGCCAGCAGTTCCTCCTCCGGGATAACAAGTGGGGCTTTCTTT. It specifies CASSSSSGITSGAFF.

Points on this clonotype: At one end the junction does not follow the germline gene, possibly because of a read error. This chain joins TRBV7-2 and TRBJ1-1; D is uncertain. Germline-derived CDR1 and CDR2 are SGHTA and FQGNSA. CDR3 size: 13 residues. CDR3 nucleotide sequence: TGTGCCAGCGGCTTACAGAAGAACACTGAAGCTTTCTTT. Translated, it gives CASGLQKNTEAFF.

This clonotype was seen at least ten times. The rearrangement links TRBV9 to TRBJ2-5, with D perhaps TRBD1 or TRBD2 (7 bases each). The CDR3 covers 14 residues. Deletions cut 0 bases from V and 7 bases from J, with 13 bases between. Germline V gene data show CDR1 as SGDLS and CDR2 as YYNGEE. The CDR3 protein is CASSVAGGAGTQYF. As DNA, the CDR3 is TGTGCCAGCAGCGTAGCAGGGGGGGCTGGGACCCAGTACTTC.

This clonotype came up many times. J is TRBJ2-3 and V is TRBV7-6; D is perhaps TRBD1 (6 bases). Per germline, CDR1 SGHVS and CDR2 FNYEAQ. V was pared by 5 bases and J by 7 bases, with 10 bases between. This CDR3 is 12 amino acids long. In nucleotides, the CDR3 is TGTGCCAGCAGCGTAGGGGGAAATACGCAGTATTTT. Amino acids: CASSVGGNTQYF.

On this clonotype itself: A clone one base away is much larger, so this may be a read error. The V and J genes are TRBV4-2 and TRBJ2-7, with 13 bases fitting TRBD2. The CDR3 runs to 18 residues. From germline, CDR1 is LGHNA and CDR2 YNFKEQ. The trim removed 0 bases at V and 3 bases at J, leaving 8 bases unmatched. The CDR3 protein is CASSQDFGTSGTYYEQYF. DNA for the CDR3: TGTGCCAGCAGCCAAGATTTCGGGACTAGCGGGACCTACTACGAGCAGTACTTC.

Only one count was recorded for this clonotype. J is TRBJ1-2 and V is TRBV20-1, with D perhaps TRBD1 (5 bases). With 7 bases removed from V and 4 bases from J, the gap between germline ends came to 16 bases. This CDR3 spans 13 amino acids. The germline gives CDR1 DFQATT, CDR2 SNEGSKA (reference sequence). The CDR3 region has the DNA TGCAGTGGTACAGGATGGGGTGGCTATGGCTACACCTTC. Protein: CSGTGWGGYGYTF.

The J gene is TRBJ2-3, the V gene TRBV7-2; D is uncertain. Per the germline V gene, CDR1 is SGHTA and CDR2 is FQGNSA. Trimming took 5 bases from V and 2 from J, leaving 11 bases between them. The CDR3 runs to 14 residues. CDR3 sequence (DNA): TGTGCCAGCAGCGAAAACGGGTTCACAGATACGCAGTATTTT. Protein product: CASSENGFTDTQYF.

This clonotype has more than one count but fewer than ten. The chain combines TRBV10-3 with TRBJ1-6, with 9 bases that match TRBD1. The CDR3 has 13 residues. Trimming took 7 bases from V and 8 from J; bases not matched to a gene: 3. Germline assignment: CDR1 ENHRY and CDR2 SYGVKD. CDR3 sequence reads: CAIKQGADSPLHF. DNA for the CDR3: TGTGCCATCAAACAGGGGGCTGATTCACCCCTCCACTTT.

This clonotype has only one observation. Without the conserved terminal phenylalanine or tryptophan, this CDR3 likely stems from a read error. J is TRBJ1-2 and V is TRBV2; tentative D call: TRBD1 (6 bases). CDR1 is SNHLY and CDR2 is FYNNEI in the germline V gene. V shed 4 bases and J shed 2 bases, with 8 bases lying between them. The CDR3 covers 13 residues. CDR3 in DNA: TGTGCCAGCAGTGGAACAGGGAACTATGGCTACACCATC. Translating it yields CASSGTGNYGYTI.

The rearrangement links TRBV19 to TRBJ1-1; D possibly corresponds to TRBD1 (6 bases). V was cut by 4 bases and J by 1 base, with 13 bases left in between. The CDR3 consists of 15 residues. Germline loops: CDR1 LNHDA, CDR2 SQIVND (reference sequence). CDR3 sequence reads: CASSRPGTSNTEAFF. The CDR3 nucleotides are TGTGCCAGTAGTAGACCCGGGACATCGAACACTGAAGCTTTCTTT.

V and J are TRBV20-1 and TRBJ1-2; D is possibly TRBD1 (6 bases). The CDR3 totals 15 residues. Germline lookup yields CDR1 DFQATT and CDR2 SNEGSKA (reference sequence). Trimming took off 0 bases at V and 3 bases at J, with 14 bases between the two ends. CDR3 in amino acids: CSARDPQGLDYGYTF. DNA of the CDR3: TGCAGTGCTAGAGATCCCCAGGGGTTGGACTATGGCTACACCTTC.

This clonotype was seen repeatedly, ten times or more. V is TRBV6-5 and J is TRBJ2-7; 7 bases align to TRBD1. CDR1 is MNHEY, CDR2 SVGAGI, per germline. The CDR3 length is 15 residues. With 6 bases clipped from V and 2 bases from J, the junction kept 10 bases outside the gene matches. As DNA, the CDR3 is TGTGCCAGCAGCCTCTGGACAGGACAAACCTACGAGCAGTACTTC. Translating gives CASSLWTGQTYEQYF.

The table lists this clonotype with many counts. V is TRBV7-8 and J is TRBJ2-5; D is undetermined. CDR1 is SGHVS and CDR2 is FQNEAQ in the germline V gene. The CDR3 has 14 amino acids. V lost 3 bases and J lost 4, with 12 bases in between. The CDR3 DNA follows: TGTGCCAGCAGCTTTGGTATTGGTGGAGAGACCCAGTACTTC. This encodes CASSFGIGGETQYF.

This clonotype has a count of ten or more. The chain couples TRBV6-5 to TRBJ2-7, with D perhaps TRBD1 (5 bases). There are 13 residues in the CDR3. V lost 2 bases and J 6 bases, leaving 11 bases between the germline ends. Germline V gene data show CDR1 as MNHEY and CDR2 as SVGAGI. Here the CDR3 DNA reads TGTGCCAGCAGTTACCTGACAGTGGGCGAGCAGTACTTC. Its translation: CASSYLTVGEQYF.

This clonotype was counted at least ten times. The chain is built from TRBV4-3 and TRBJ2-7, with 9 nucleotides matching TRBD1. CDR1 and CDR2 from the germline V gene are LGHNA and YSLEER. The CDR3 has 16 amino acids. V lost 0 bases to trimming and J lost 1 base; unmatched junction nucleotides: 4. CDR3 coding DNA: TGCGCCAGCAGCCAAGATCAGGGACAGGGTTCCTACGAGCAGTACTTC. Encoded protein: CASSQDQGQGSYEQYF.

V usage is TRBV2 and J usage is TRBJ1-2, with D tentatively TRBD1 (6 bases). V was trimmed by 6 bases and J by 1 base, leaving 15 bases between them. Germline V gene sequence: CDR1 SNHLY, CDR2 FYNNEI. The CDR3 length is 15 residues. The CDR3 sequence is CASRAGQMINYGYTF. CDR3 DNA sequence: TGTGCCAGCAGGGCCGGACAGATGATTAACTATGGCTACACCTTC.

This clonotype was picked up many times. This chain connects TRBV5-1 to TRBJ2-1; the match to TRBD1 covers 10 bases. The CDR3 covers 15 residues. Germline trimming cut 0 bases from V and 5 bases from J; bases unmatched to any gene: 2. Germline V gene data show CDR1 as SGHRS and CDR2 as YFSETQ. The CDR3 region is CASSLGDRGNNEQFF. In DNA form, the CDR3 reads TGCGCCAGCAGCTTGGGGGACAGGGGAAACAATGAGCAGTTCTTC.